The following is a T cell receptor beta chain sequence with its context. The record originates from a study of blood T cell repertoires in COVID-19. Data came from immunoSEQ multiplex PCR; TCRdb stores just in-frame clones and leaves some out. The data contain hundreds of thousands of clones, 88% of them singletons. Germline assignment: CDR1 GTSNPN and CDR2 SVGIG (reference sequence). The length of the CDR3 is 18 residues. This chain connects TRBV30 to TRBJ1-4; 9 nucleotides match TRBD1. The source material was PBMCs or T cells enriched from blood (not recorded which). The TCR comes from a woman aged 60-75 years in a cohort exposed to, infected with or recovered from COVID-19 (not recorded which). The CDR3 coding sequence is TGTGCTTTAGTTGGTGACGGGACAGGGCACCCAACTAATGAAAAACTGTTTTTT. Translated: CALVGDGTGHPTNEKLFF.